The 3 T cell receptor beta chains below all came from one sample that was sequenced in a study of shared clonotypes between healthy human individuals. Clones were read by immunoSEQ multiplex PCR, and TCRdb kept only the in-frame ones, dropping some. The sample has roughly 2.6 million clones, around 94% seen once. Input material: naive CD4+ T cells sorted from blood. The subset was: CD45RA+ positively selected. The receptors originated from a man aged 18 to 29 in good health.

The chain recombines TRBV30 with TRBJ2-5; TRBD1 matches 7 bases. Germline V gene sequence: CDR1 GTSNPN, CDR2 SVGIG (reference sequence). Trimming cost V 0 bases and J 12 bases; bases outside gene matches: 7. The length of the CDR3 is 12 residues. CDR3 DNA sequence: TGTGCCTGGAGTGTAAATGTAGGACAGGAGTACTTC. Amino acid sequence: CAWSVNVGQEYF.

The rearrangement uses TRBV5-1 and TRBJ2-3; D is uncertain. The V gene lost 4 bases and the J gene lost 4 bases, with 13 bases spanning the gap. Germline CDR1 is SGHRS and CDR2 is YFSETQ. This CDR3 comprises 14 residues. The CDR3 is CASSDFSGPDTQYF. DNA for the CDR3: TGCGCCAGCAGCGATTTTTCCGGGCCAGATACGCAGTATTTT.

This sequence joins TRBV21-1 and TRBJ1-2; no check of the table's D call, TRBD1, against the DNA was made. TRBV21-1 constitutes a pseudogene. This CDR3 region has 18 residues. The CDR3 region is CASSKETAGGAQVGGYTF. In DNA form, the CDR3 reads TGTGCCAGCAGCAAAGAGACGGCAGGGGGCGCGCAGGTAGGAGGCTACACCTTC.